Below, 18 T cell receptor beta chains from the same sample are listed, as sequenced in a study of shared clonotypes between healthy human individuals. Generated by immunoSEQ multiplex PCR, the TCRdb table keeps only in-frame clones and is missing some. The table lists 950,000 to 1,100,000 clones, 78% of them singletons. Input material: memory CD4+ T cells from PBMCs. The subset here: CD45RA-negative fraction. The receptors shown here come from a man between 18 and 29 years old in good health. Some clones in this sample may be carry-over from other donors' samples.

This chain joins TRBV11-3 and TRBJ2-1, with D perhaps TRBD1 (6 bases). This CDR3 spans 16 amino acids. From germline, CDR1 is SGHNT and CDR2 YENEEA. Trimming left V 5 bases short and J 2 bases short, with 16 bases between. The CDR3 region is CASSVGGEGAYNEQFF. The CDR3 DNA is TGTGCCAGCAGCGTAGGGGGTGAAGGGGCCTACAATGAGCAGTTCTTC.

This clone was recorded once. The CDR3 DNA sequence: TGTGCCAGCAGTGAGACAGCCTGGGGGGAGCTGTTTTTT. It translates to CASSETAWGELFF. The chain employs TRBV25-1 and TRBJ2-2; D might be TRBD1 (5 bases). V lost 3 bases to trimming and J lost 8 bases, with 10 bases between them. CDR1 MGHDK and CDR2 SYGVNS come from the germline V gene. The CDR3 extends over 13 amino acids.

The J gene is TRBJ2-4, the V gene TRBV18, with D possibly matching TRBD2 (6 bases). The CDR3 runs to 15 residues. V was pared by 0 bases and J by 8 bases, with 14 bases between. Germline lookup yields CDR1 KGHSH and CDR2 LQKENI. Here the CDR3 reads CASSPPVRAGHIQYF. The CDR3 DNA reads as TGTGCCAGCTCACCACCGGTCAGGGCGGGACACATTCAGTACTTC. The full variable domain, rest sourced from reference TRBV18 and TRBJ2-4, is NAGVMQNPRHLVRRRGQEARLRCSPMKGHSHVYWYRQLPEEGLKFMVYLQKENIIDESGMPKERFSAEFPKEGPSILRIQQVVRGDSAAYFCASSPPVRAGHIQYFGAGTRLSVL.

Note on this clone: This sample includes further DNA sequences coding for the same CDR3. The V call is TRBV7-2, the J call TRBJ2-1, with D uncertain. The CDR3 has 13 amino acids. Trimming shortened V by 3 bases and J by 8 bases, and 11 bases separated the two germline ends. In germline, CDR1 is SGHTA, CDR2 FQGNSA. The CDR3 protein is CASSFGPGDEQFF. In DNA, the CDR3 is TGTGCCAGCAGCTTTGGGCCTGGGGATGAGCAGTTCTTC.

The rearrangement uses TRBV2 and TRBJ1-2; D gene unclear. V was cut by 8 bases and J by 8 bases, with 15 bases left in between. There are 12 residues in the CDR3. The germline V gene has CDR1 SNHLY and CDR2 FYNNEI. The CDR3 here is CASALGPRGYTF. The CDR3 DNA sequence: TGTGCCAGCGCCCTAGGACCAAGAGGCTACACCTTC.

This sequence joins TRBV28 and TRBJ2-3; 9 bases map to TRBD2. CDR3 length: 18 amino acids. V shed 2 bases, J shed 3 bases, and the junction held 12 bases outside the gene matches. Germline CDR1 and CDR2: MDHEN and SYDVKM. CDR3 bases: TGTGCCAGCAGTTTAAGTTTTCTCGGGCGGGAGGGAACAGATACGCAGTATTTT. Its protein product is CASSLSFLGREGTDTQYF.

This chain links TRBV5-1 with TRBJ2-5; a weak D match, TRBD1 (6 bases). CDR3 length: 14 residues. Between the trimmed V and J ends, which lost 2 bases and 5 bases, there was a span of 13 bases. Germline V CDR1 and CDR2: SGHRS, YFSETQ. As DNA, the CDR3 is TGCGCCAGCAGCTTACAACAGGGATCGGAGACCCAGTACTTC. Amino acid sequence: CASSLQQGSETQYF.

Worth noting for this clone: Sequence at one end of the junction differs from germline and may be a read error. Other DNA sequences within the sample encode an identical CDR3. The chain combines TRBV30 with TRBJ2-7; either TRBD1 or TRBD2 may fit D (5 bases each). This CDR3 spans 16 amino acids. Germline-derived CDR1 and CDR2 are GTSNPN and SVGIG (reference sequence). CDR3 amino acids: CAWSVLKGQRAYEQYF. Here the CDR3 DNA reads TGTGCCTGGAGTGTACTGAAGGGGCAGAGGGCCTATGAGCAGTACTTC.

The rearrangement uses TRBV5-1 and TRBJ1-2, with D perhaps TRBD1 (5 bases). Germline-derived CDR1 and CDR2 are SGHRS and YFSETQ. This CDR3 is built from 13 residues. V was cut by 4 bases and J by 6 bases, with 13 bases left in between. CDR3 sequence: CASSLQTENGYTF. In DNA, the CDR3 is TGCGCCAGCAGCCTCCAGACAGAAAATGGCTACACCTTC.

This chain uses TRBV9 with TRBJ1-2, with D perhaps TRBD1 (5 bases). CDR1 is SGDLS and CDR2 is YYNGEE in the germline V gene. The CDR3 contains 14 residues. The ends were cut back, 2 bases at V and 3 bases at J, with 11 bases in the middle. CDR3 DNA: TGTGCCAGCAGCGTGCTAGGGGTTGACTATGGCTACACCTTC. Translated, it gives CASSVLGVDYGYTF.

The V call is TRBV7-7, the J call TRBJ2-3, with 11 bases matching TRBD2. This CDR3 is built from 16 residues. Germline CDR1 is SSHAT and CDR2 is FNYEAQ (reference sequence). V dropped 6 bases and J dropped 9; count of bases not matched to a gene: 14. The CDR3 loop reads CASSPNSGRAGETQYF. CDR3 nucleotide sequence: TGTGCCAGCAGTCCTAATAGCGGGAGGGCCGGGGAAACGCAGTATTTT.

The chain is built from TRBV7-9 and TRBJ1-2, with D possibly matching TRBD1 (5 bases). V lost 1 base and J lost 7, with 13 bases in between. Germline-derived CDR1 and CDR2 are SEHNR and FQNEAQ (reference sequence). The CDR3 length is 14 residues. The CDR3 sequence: CASSLDVRGGGYTF. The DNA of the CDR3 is TGTGCCAGCAGCTTAGATGTGAGGGGTGGTGGCTACACCTTC.

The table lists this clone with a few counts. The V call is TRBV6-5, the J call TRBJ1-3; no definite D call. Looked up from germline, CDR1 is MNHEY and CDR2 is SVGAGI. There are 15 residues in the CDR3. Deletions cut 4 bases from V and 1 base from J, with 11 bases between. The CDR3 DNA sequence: TGTGCCAGCAGTTCCCCAGCGACGTCTGGAAACACCATATATTTT. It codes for CASSSPATSGNTIYF.

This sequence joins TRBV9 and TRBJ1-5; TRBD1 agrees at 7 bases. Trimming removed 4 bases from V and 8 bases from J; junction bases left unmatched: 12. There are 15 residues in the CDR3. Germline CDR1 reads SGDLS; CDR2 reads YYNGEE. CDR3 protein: CASSRGRSPVEPQHF. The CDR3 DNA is TGTGCCAGCAGCAGGGGGCGATCCCCCGTGGAGCCCCAGCATTTT.

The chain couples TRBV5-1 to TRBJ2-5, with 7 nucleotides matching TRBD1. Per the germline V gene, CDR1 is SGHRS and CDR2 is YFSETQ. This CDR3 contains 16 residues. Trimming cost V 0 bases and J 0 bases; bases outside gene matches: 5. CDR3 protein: CASSLGRGRNQETQYF. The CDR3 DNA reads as TGCGCCAGCAGCTTGGGAAGGGGGCGTAACCAAGAGACCCAGTACTTC.

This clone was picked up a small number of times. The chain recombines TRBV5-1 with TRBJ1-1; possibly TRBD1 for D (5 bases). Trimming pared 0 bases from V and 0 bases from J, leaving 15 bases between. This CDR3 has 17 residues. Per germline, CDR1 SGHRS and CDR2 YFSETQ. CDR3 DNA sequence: TGCGCCAGCAGCTTGGGTGGGGTAGGGGAGATGAACACTGAAGCTTTCTTT. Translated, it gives CASSLGGVGEMNTEAFF.

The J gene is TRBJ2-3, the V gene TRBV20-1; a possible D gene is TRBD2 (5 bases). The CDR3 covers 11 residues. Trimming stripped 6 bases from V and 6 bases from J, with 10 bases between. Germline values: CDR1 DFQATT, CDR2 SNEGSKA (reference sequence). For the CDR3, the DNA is TGCAGTGCGCCGGACTGGGATACGCAGTATTTT. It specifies CSAPDWDTQYF.

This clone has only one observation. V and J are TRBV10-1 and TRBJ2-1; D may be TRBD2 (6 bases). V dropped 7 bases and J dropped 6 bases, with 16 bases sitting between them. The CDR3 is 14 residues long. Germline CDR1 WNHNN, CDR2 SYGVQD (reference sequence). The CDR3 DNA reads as TGCGCCAGCATTGGGACCCGGGAGATCAATGAGCAGTTCTTC. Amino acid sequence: CASIGTREINEQFF.